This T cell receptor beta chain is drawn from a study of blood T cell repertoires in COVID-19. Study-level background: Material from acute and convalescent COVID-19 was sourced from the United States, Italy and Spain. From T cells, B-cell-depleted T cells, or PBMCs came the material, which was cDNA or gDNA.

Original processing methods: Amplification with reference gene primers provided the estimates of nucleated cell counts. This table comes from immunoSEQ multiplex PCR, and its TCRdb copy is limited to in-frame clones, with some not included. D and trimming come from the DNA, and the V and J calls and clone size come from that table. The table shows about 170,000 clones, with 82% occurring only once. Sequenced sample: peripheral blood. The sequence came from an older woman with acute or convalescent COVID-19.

In nucleotides, the CDR3 is TGTGCCAGCAGTTACTCGAAGTACAGGGGAGAATACGAGCAGTACTTC. Protein sequence: CASSYSKYRGEYEQYF. The chain combines TRBV6-6 with TRBJ2-7, with TRBD1 matching over 7 bases. The CDR3 is 16 residues long. Losses at the gene ends were 0 bases for V and 4 bases for J; bases not matched to a gene: 9. Germline V lookup: CDR1 MNHNY, CDR2 SVGAGI (reference sequence).